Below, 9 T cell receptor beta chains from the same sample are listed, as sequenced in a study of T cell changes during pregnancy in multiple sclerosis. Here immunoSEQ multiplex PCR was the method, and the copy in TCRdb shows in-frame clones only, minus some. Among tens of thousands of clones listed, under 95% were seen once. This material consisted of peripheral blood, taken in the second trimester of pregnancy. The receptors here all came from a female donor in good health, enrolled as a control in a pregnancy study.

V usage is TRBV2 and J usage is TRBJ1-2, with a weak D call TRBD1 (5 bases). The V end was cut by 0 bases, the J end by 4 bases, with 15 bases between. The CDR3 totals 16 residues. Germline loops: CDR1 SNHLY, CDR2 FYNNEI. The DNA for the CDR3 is TGTGCCAGCAGTGAAGCAGACCCGGGCAGGGCCTATGGCTACACCTTC. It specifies CASSEADPGRAYGYTF.

CDR3 sequence (DNA): TGTGCCAGCTCACCCTCACAGGGGGATGAGCAGTTCTTC. Translated: CASSPSQGDEQFF. The gene calls are TRBV18 and TRBJ2-1; TRBD1 agrees at 8 bases. The CDR3 has 13 amino acids. Germline lookup yields CDR1 KGHSH and CDR2 LQKENI. Losses at the gene ends were 3 bases for V and 8 bases for J; bases not matched to a gene: 3.

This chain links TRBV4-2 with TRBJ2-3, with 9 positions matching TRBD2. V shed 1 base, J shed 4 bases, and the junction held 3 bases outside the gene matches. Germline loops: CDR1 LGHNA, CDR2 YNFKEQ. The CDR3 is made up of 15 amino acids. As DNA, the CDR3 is TGTGCCAGCAGCCAAGGGGGCGGGGGGGCAGATACGCAGTATTTT. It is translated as CASSQGGGGADTQYF.

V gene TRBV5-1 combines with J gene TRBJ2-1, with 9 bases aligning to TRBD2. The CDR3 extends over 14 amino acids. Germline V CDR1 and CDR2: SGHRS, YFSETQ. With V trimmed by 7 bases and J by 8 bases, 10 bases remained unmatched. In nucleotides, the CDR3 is TGCGCCAGCGGCCGGGGCGGGAGGGACGATGAGCAGTTCTTC. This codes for CASGRGGRDDEQFF.

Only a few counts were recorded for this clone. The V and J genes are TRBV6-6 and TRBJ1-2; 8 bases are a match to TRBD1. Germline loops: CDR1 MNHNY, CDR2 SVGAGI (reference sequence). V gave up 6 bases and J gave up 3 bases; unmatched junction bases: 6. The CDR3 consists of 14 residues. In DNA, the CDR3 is TGTGCCAGCAGATCCCGGACAGGGTACTATGGCTACACCTTC. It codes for CASRSRTGYYGYTF.

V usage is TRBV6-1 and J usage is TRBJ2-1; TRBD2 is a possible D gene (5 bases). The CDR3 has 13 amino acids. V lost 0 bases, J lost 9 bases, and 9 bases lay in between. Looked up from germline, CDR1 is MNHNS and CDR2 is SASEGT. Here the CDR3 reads CASSEARGSEQFF. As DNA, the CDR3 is TGTGCCAGCAGTGAAGCTCGAGGGAGTGAGCAGTTCTTC.

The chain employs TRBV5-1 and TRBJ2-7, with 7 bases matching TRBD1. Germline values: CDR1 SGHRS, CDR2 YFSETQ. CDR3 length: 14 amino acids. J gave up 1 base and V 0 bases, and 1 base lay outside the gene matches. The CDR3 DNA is TGCGCCAGCAGCTTGGAGGGACAGTCCTACGAGCAGTACTTC. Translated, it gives CASSLEGQSYEQYF.

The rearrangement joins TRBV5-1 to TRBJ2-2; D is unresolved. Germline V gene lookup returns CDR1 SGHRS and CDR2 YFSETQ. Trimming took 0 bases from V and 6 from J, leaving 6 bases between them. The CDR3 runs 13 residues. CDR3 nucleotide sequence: TGCGCCAGCAGCTTGGGCGTGGCCGGGGAGCTGTTTTTT. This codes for CASSLGVAGELFF.

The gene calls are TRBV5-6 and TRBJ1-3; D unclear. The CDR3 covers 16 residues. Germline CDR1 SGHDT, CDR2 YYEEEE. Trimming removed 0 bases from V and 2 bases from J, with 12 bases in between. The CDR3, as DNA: TGTGCCAGCAGCTTGGTTAAGTGGGCGCCTGGAAACACCATATATTTT. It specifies CASSLVKWAPGNTIYF.